Listed below are T cell receptor beta chains from one sample, sequenced in a study of neurological immune-mediated disorders. TCRdb itself ran the 5' RACE reads through MiXCR, one entry per CDR3 protein. The sample contains roughly 18,000 distinct CDR3 sequences, 25% to 30% of which appear only once. The sample was PBMCs. The receptor source for this set is a man aged 45-65 years with HTLV-1-associated myelopathy (HAM/TSP). Each CDR3 is given without its conserved first and last residue. Each record gives: CDR3 protein, J gene, V gene.

CDR3 protein: ASSQGYSNQPQH; J gene: TRBJ1-5; V gene: TRBV27
CDR3 protein: ASSFAGGPHTQY; J gene: TRBJ2-3; V gene: TRBV5-6
CDR3 protein: SARWTRVMNTEAF; J gene: TRBJ1-1; V gene: TRBV20-1
CDR3 protein: SAARPGISSYEQY; J gene: TRBJ2-7; V gene: TRBV20-1
CDR3 protein: ASSLGGRRIY; J gene: TRBJ2-4; V gene: TRBV7-2
CDR3 protein: ASSLRGAQH; J gene: TRBJ1-5; V gene: TRBV7-3
CDR3 protein: ASSWGSGANVLT; J gene: TRBJ2-6; V gene: TRBV7-2
CDR3 protein: ASSRTGTGVNSPLH; J gene: TRBJ1-6; V gene: TRBV4-2
CDR3 protein: ASSSDGSGANVLT; J gene: TRBJ2-6; V gene: TRBV5-1
CDR3 protein: ASRLGTGTSAGELF; J gene: TRBJ2-2; V gene: TRBV7-6
CDR3 protein: ASSPPRQGSYEQY; J gene: TRBJ2-7; V gene: TRBV7-8
CDR3 protein: SAQGAAAEAF; J gene: TRBJ1-1; V gene: TRBV20-1
CDR3 protein: ASKPNPGDQPQH; J gene: TRBJ1-5; V gene: TRBV5-1
CDR3 protein: ASSYGLGGTDTQY; J gene: TRBJ2-3; V gene: TRBV7-3
CDR3 protein: ASSPSPIYGYT; J gene: TRBJ1-2; V gene: TRBV3-1
CDR3 protein: SARTTSGGSYNEQF; J gene: TRBJ2-1; V gene: TRBV20-1
CDR3 protein: SARDDTGVRYEQY; J gene: TRBJ2-7; V gene: TRBV20-1
CDR3 protein: SASVTAADNSPLH; J gene: TRBJ1-6; V gene: TRBV20-1
CDR3 protein: ASSLQDSNQPQH; J gene: TRBJ1-5; V gene: TRBV6-1
CDR3 protein: ASSLEDRGTEAF; J gene: TRBJ1-1; V gene: TRBV7-6
CDR3 protein: ASSLEGQGGTGELF; J gene: TRBJ2-2; V gene: TRBV7-8
CDR3 protein: ASSGTGGDGYT; J gene: TRBJ1-2; V gene: TRBV6-5
CDR3 protein: ASSELGAYYGYT; J gene: TRBJ1-2; V gene: TRBV2
CDR3 protein: ASGQGNTEAF; J gene: TRBJ1-1; V gene: TRBV5-1
CDR3 protein: SASPGGFGELF; J gene: TRBJ2-2; V gene: TRBV20-1
CDR3 protein: ASSPTGTSVNIQY; J gene: TRBJ2-4; V gene: TRBV5-1
CDR3 protein: AWSVRDTQY; J gene: TRBJ2-3; V gene: TRBV30